This T cell receptor (beta chain) was observed in a study of blood T cell repertoires in COVID-19. Study in general: Donors in the United States, Italy and Spain gave samples during acute or convalescent COVID-19.

Assignment of participants to cohorts was predicated upon participant-reported clinical history. V was clipped by 0 bases and J by 0 bases, with 24 bases between them. CDR3 length: 22 residues. Germline V gene lookup returns CDR1 MGHRA and CDR2 YSYEKL. Here immunoSEQ multiplex PCR was the method, and the copy in TCRdb shows in-frame clones only, minus some. This sample carries about 210,000 clones, around 81% of them seen once, and the ten largest clones take approximately 9%. The chain couples TRBV4-1 to TRBJ2-6; tentatively, D is TRBD1 (6 bases). This TCR was recovered from a woman aged 45-60 years with acute COVID-19. The sample taken for sequencing was PBMCs or T cells enriched from blood (not recorded which). The CDR3 DNA follows: TGCGCCAGCAGCCAAGATTGGTCAGGGGCCCATATAAAGAGCTCTGGGGCCAACGTCCTGACTTTC. Its translation: CASSQDWSGAHIKSSGANVLTF.